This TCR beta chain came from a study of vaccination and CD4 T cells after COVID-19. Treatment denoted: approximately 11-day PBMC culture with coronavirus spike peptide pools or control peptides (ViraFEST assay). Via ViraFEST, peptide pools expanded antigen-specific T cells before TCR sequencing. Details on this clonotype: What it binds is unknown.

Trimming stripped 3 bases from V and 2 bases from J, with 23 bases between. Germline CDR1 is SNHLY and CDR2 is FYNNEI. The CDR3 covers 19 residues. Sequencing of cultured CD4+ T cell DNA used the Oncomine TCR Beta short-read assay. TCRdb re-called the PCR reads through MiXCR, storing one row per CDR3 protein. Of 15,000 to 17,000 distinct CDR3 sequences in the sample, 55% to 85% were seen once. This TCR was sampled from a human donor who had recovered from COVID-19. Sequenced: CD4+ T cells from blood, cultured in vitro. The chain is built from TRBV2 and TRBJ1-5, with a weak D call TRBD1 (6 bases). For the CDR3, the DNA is TGTGCCAGCAGTGAGGTGGGGGGGCTCGGACTAGCGGGCAATCAGCCCCAGCATTTT. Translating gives CASSEVGGLGLAGNQPQHF.